A selection of T cell receptor beta chains follows, all from one sample in a study of CD8+ T cells in alopecia areata. Generated by immunoSEQ multiplex PCR, the TCRdb table keeps only in-frame clones and is missing some. The sample has 170,000 or so clones, roughly 65% seen once. This material consisted of CD4+ T cells sorted from blood, taken at week 4, from a patient treated with tofacitinib. Source of these receptors: a human donor with alopecia areata. Each CDR3 is given with its conserved first and last residue.

TRBV7-9	CASSLSGRGQFF
TRBV7-2	CASSAYRDTTEQYF
TRBV4-1	CASSQPTGVGGYTF
TRBV30	CASRDSGTYEQYF
TRBV5-4	CASSVTGTVDHTEAFF
TRBV29-1	CSIPAGNTIYF
TRBV29-1	CSVEPQNYGYTF
TRBV5-6	CASSLRSGGDTQYF
TRBV29-1	CSARWQTNTGELFF
TRBV6-6	CASTPWGQEAFF
TRBV29-1	CSALGSSGANVLTF
TRBV30	CAWRVRENTEAFF
TRBV5-1	CASSWEVQETQYF
TRBV27	CASTRTSGANVLTF
TRBV4-3	CASSQETANYGYTF
TRBV11-2	CASSLSGYEQYF
TRBV13	CASSLGTAIYNEQFF
TRBV4-3	CASSQEGARGYTF
TRBV30	CAWSLRQSHSPLHF
TRBV6-6	CASEGNYNEQFF
TRBV30	CAWSTLGKSEQYF
TRBV7-2	CASSTQTGDHPYGYTF
TRBV23-1	CASSQSPGVDGYTF
TRBV29-1	CSVPTGISYNEQFF
TRBV30	CAWSVRASGTQYF
TRBV29-1	CSVPYGTVYGYTF
TRBV27	CASSQLGQGASPLHF
TRBV30	CAWSISSQPQHF
TRBV20-1	CSPGHGGEQYF
TRBV25-1	CASSERGQGNQPQHF
TRBV11-2	CASSFSDFGNTIYF
TRBV27	CASSFRTDYEQYF
TRBV30	CAWSVRGTGKETQYF
TRBV10-3	CAISESGETQYF
TRBV30	CAWSTLDTQYF
TRBV4-2	CASSRSGANEKLFF
TRBV23-1	CASSHRPESTSTDTQYF
TRBV19	CASSNDRDQPQHF
TRBV29-1	CSVEEGGTDTQYF
TRBV4-3	CASSPSHPGNRETQYF
TRBV29-1	CSAGLKARDYGYTF
TRBV18	CASSPNLAGGNNEQFF
TRBV6-6	CASSSQGAGSPLHF
TRBV30	CAWSVGTYGELFF
TRBV7-2	CASSFVASGGGVASEQFF